These 24 T cell receptor beta chains share one sample of origin, sequenced in a study of cytomegalovirus exposure and HLA in healthy donors. Primers for the PCR totalled 60 Vbeta and 13 Jbeta. Only in-frame clones appear in the TCRdb table, and some are missing; sequencing was by immunoSEQ multiplex PCR. Its table lists 53,000 or so clones. Sequenced: PBMCs. These receptors came from a male donor in good health and CMV-seropositive.

J is TRBJ2-2 and V is TRBV19; D perhaps matches TRBD1 (5 bases). Trimming stripped 11 bases from V and 1 base from J, with 11 bases between. The germline V gene has CDR1 LNHDA and CDR2 SQIVND (reference sequence). This CDR3 contains 13 residues. The CDR3 here is CASDSGNTGELFF. CDR3 nucleotide sequence: TGTGCCTCCGACAGTGGGAACACCGGGGAGCTGTTTTTT. Together with reference TRBV19 and TRBJ2-2, the CDR3 gives the full variable domain: DGGITQSPKYLFRKEGQNVTLSCEQNLNHDAMYWYRQDPGQGLRLIYYSQIVNDFQKGDIAEGYSVSREKKESFPLTVTSAQKNPTAFYLCASDSGNTGELFFGEGSRLTVL.

The chain combines TRBV19 with TRBJ2-5; TRBD1 matches 8 bases. The end of the DNA is better explained by TRBJ2-7, so the J call may be wrong. The germline V gene has CDR1 LNHDA and CDR2 SQIVND (reference sequence). The CDR3 is 12 amino acids. The CDR3 region has the DNA TGTGCCAGTAGCCGACAGGGGTTCGAGCAGTACTTC. Protein product: CASSRQGFEQYF.

The chain is built from TRBV6-4 and TRBJ2-5; tentative D call: TRBD2 (5 bases). The J call may be faulty, since TRBJ2-7 better matches the DNA end. Looked up from germline, CDR1 is MRHNA and CDR2 is SNTAGT. The CDR3 sequence is 13 residues long. CDR3 in DNA: TGTGCCAGCAGTGAAGGACTCCACTACGAGCAGTACTTC. Translation gives CASSEGLHYEQYF.

The gene calls are TRBV6-5 and TRBJ2-7; no firm D call. Germline V gene data show CDR1 as MNHEY and CDR2 as SVGAGI. CDR3 size: 12 residues. Trimming took 4 bases from V and 4 from J, leaving 8 bases between them. The CDR3 loop reads CASSSNSYEQYF. The CDR3 DNA reads TGTGCCAGCAGTTCAAACAGTTACGAGCAGTACTTC.

The chain recombines TRBV9 with TRBJ2-7; 10 positions agree with TRBD2. The CDR3 consists of 14 residues. The V gene end was trimmed by 4 bases and the J gene end by 4 bases; junction bases not matched to a gene: 5. The germline V gene encodes CDR1 SGDLS and CDR2 YYNGEE. CDR3 sequence reads: CASSSSGGLYEQYF. The CDR3 DNA reads TGTGCCAGCAGCTCTAGCGGGGGACTATACGAGCAGTACTTC.

The chain combines TRBV18 with TRBJ1-2; 9 bases fit TRBD1. The CDR3 has 12 residues. V trimming: 0 bases; J trimming: 13 bases; junction bases outside the gene matches: 3. Looked up from germline, CDR1 is KGHSH and CDR2 is LQKENI. The CDR3: CASSPPGQGPTF. DNA for the CDR3: TGTGCCAGCTCACCACCGGGACAGGGCCCCACCTTC.

The rearrangement uses TRBV5-1 and TRBJ1-2, with D possibly being TRBD1 (6 bases). Germline CDR1 reads SGHRS; CDR2 reads YFSETQ. The CDR3 contains 14 residues. Trimming cost V 10 bases and J 5 bases, with 21 bases left between them. For the CDR3, the DNA is TGCGCCCTCGTCGGAATACAGGGACCTTATGGCTACACCTTC. Its protein is CALVGIQGPYGYTF.

The chain couples TRBV30 to TRBJ1-2; 7 bases line up with TRBD1. CDR1 is GTSNPN and CDR2 is SVGIG in the germline V gene (reference sequence). The CDR3 is 15 amino acids. The V gene end was trimmed by 5 bases and the J gene end by 0 bases; junction bases not matched to a gene: 9. The CDR3 sequence is CAWVRTGPTNYGYTF. The DNA of the CDR3 is TGTGCCTGGGTGAGGACAGGACCAACTAACTATGGCTACACCTTC.

The chain is built from TRBV10-3 and TRBJ1-2; 8 positions agree with TRBD1. The CDR3 spans 13 residues. Germline V gene data show CDR1 as ENHRY and CDR2 as SYGVKD. Germline trimming cut 6 bases from V and 6 bases from J; bases unmatched to any gene: 6. CDR3 in amino acids: CAISQQGDNGYTF. The DNA for the CDR3 is TGTGCCATCAGCCAACAGGGGGATAATGGCTACACCTTC.

V is TRBV19 and J is TRBJ2-6; perhaps TRBD1 as D (5 bases). This CDR3 is 15 amino acids long. The V end was cut by 3 bases, the J end by 0 bases, with 6 bases between. The germline gives CDR1 LNHDA, CDR2 SQIVND (reference sequence). The CDR3 DNA follows: TGTGCCAGTAGTATGCAGGGCTCTGGGGCCAACGTCCTGACTTTC. As protein: CASSMQGSGANVLTF.

This rearrangement joins TRBV7-2 to TRBJ1-5; possibly TRBD1 for D (6 bases). Germline assignment: CDR1 SGHTA and CDR2 FQGNSA. V was clipped by 5 bases and J by 9 bases, with 23 bases between them. This CDR3 contains 16 residues. CDR3 in DNA: TGTGCCAGCAGCCTCTTCTCAGGGGAGCCGGTACGGCCCCAGCATTTT. The encoded protein is CASSLFSGEPVRPQHF.

J is TRBJ2-1 and V is TRBV28; 8 bases are a match to TRBD2. J gave up 8 bases and V 5 bases, and 8 bases lay outside the gene matches. The CDR3 consists of 14 residues. The germline CDR1 and CDR2 sequences are MDHEN and SYDVKM. CDR3 DNA: TGTGCCAGCAGTCAGAGCGGGGGCAGGGATGAGCAGTTCTTC. It is translated as CASSQSGGRDEQFF.

CDR3 coding DNA: TGTGCCAGCAGTCGCCGGACAGGGAACACTGAAGCTTTCTTT. Translation: CASSRRTGNTEAFF. V usage is TRBV6-5 and J usage is TRBJ1-1; 7 nucleotides align to TRBD1. Germline values: CDR1 MNHEY, CDR2 SVGAGI. The junction had 4 bases not matched to a gene; V was cut back by 5 bases and J by 1 base. The CDR3 runs to 14 residues.

The chain recombines TRBV7-9 with TRBJ2-2; D unresolved. Trimming shortened V by 8 bases and J by 4 bases, and 17 bases separated the two germline ends. Per germline, CDR1 SEHNR and CDR2 FQNEAQ (reference sequence). The CDR3 has 15 amino acids. CDR3 in amino acids: CASSDGHRPTGELFF. The DNA for the CDR3 is TGTGCCAGCTCCGATGGGCACCGACCCACCGGGGAGCTGTTTTTT.

J is TRBJ2-7 and V is TRBV15, with D uncertain. CDR3 length: 14 residues. The germline CDR1 and CDR2 sequences are LNHNV and YYDKDF (reference sequence). Trimming stripped 0 bases from V and 4 bases from J, with 10 bases between. The CDR3 DNA is TGTGCCACCAGCAGAGATCTACCGGGTTACGAGCAGTACTTC. Encoded protein: CATSRDLPGYEQYF.

This chain uses TRBV5-8 with TRBJ2-4; the D is unclear. Germline-derived CDR1 and CDR2 are SGHTS and YDEGEE. V dropped 0 bases and J dropped 4 bases, with 11 bases sitting between them. The CDR3 contains 15 residues. The CDR3 loop is CASSLGLDGKNIQYF. The CDR3, as DNA: TGTGCCAGCAGCTTGGGACTCGACGGAAAAAACATTCAGTACTTC.

The genes are TRBV4-3 and TRBJ1-1; 9 nucleotides agree with TRBD1. Germline V gene data show CDR1 as LGHNA and CDR2 as YSLEER. The CDR3 extends over 13 amino acids. Unmatched junction bases numbered 6, after V lost 5 bases and J lost 8 bases. DNA for the CDR3: TGCGCCAGCAGCTTAGACAGGGGGGTAGAAGCTTTCTTT. Protein: CASSLDRGVEAFF.

The V gene is TRBV2, the J gene TRBJ1-1; D remains ambiguous. V lost 7 bases and J lost 4, with 13 bases in between. Germline V gives CDR1 SNHLY, CDR2 FYNNEI. The CDR3 is made up of 13 amino acids. CDR3 DNA: TGTGCCAGCACCTTGGTCCCGGGCACTGAAGCTTTCTTT. Encoded protein: CASTLVPGTEAFF.

The chain has TRBV11-2 and TRBJ1-2, with a possible D match to TRBD1 (6 bases). Trimming stripped 0 bases from V and 7 bases from J, with 6 bases between. The V gene's germline CDR1 is SGHAT and CDR2 FQNNGV. The CDR3 consists of 12 residues. This CDR3 is CASSLDRGGYTF. CDR3 DNA: TGTGCCAGCAGCTTAGACAGGGGTGGCTACACCTTC.

This chain joins TRBV11-2 and TRBJ1-1, with TRBD1 matching 7 bases. From germline, CDR1 is SGHAT and CDR2 FQNNGV. Trimming took 2 bases from V and 0 from J; bases not matched to a gene: 6. The CDR3 covers 16 residues. CDR3 sequence reads: CASSLSQQGLNTEAFF. In DNA, the CDR3 is TGTGCCAGCAGCTTAAGTCAACAGGGGCTGAACACTGAAGCTTTCTTT.

The chain uses TRBV7-9 and TRBJ2-1, with 11 nucleotides matching TRBD2. V shed 2 bases, J shed 5 bases, and the junction held 8 bases outside the gene matches. In germline, CDR1 is SEHNR, CDR2 FQNEAQ (reference sequence). The CDR3 has 17 amino acids. The CDR3 nucleotides read TGTGCCAGCAGCTTACCCTTTAGCGGGGGGGGAAACAATGAGCAGTTCTTC. Protein sequence: CASSLPFSGGGNNEQFF.

The rearrangement uses TRBV7-6 and TRBJ2-2; TRBD1 matches 8 bases. The CDR3 covers 15 residues. CDR1 is SGHVS and CDR2 is FNYEAQ in the germline V gene. Trimming took 3 bases from V and 3 from J; bases not matched to a gene: 3. The CDR3 DNA follows: TGTGCCAGCAGCTTGGGGACAGGATACACCGGGGAGCTGTTTTTT. Its translation is CASSLGTGYTGELFF.

The chain uses TRBV5-4 and TRBJ2-5; perhaps TRBD1 as D (6 bases). Gene TRBJ2-7 matches the end of the DNA better, so the J call may be wrong. Germline values: CDR1 SGHNT, CDR2 YYREEE (reference sequence). This CDR3 region has 14 residues. The CDR3 loop reads CASSSWTATYEQYF. The DNA for the CDR3 is TGTGCCAGCAGCTCGTGGACAGCTACCTACGAGCAGTACTTC.

Here the CDR3 DNA reads TGTGCCTGGAGCAACACGTTGAACACTGAAGCTTTCTTT. Its protein product is CAWSNTLNTEAFF. The chain uses TRBV30 and TRBJ1-1, with D uncertain. The CDR3 is 13 residues long. V was clipped by 3 bases and J by 0 bases, with 8 bases between them. The germline CDR1 and CDR2 sequences are GTSNPN and SVGIG (reference sequence).